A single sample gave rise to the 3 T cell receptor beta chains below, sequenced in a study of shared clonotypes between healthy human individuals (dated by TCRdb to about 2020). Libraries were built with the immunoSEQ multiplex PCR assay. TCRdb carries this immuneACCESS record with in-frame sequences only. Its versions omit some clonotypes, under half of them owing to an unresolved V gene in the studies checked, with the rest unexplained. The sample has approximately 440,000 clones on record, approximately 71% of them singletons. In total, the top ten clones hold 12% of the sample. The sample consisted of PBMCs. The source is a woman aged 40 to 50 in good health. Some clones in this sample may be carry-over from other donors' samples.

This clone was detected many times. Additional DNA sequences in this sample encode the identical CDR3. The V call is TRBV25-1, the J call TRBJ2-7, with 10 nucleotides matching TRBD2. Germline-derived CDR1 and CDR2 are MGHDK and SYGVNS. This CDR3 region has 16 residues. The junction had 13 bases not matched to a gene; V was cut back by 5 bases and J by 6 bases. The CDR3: CASSPSGSRSRGEQYF. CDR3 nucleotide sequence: TGTGCCAGCAGTCCTAGCGGGAGCCGATCACGGGGCGAGCAGTACTTC.

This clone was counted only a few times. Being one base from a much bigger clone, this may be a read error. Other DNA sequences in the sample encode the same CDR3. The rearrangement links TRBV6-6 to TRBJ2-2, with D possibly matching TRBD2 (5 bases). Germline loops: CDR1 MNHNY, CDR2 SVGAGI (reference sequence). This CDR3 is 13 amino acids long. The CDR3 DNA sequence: TGTGCCAGCACTACCACGAACACCGGGGAGCTGTTTTTC. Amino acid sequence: CASTTTNTGELFF.

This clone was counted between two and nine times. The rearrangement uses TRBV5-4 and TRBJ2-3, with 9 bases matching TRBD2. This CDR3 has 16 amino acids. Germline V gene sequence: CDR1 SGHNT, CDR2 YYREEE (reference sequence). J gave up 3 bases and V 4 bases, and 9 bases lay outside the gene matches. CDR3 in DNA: TGTGCCAGCAGCCCCCTGGGTAGCGGGAGTACAGATACGCAGTATTTT. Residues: CASSPLGSGSTDTQYF.